This T cell receptor beta chain was found in a study of long-term antiretroviral therapy in people with HIV. The study, taken as a whole, reports: ART adherence, viral resistance and therapy changes went undocumented.

Specimens retained about 1-10 million cryopreserved PBMC preceding DNA extraction. With 3 bases clipped from V and 6 bases from J, the junction kept 6 bases outside the gene matches. The CDR3 sequence is 15 residues long. The V gene's germline CDR1 is MRHNA and CDR2 SNTAGT. With respect to this clone: Its specificity is not known.

The assay used was immunoSEQ (version v3.0), run at survey level. What sequencing targeted per sample was 40,000-50,000 T-cell genomes. The method was immunoSEQ multiplex PCR; TCRdb's version includes in-frame clones alone and lacks a portion of them. The data contain tens of thousands of clones, 90% to 95% of them singletons. Sequences were derived from unsorted PBMCs, sampled roughly 6 years after starting antiretroviral therapy. The rearrangement uses TRBV6-4 and TRBJ2-3; 10 positions match TRBD2. The TCR was taken from a man in his thirties or forties with HIV. The CDR3 nucleotides read TGTGCCAGCAGTGAAAGCGGGGGGGCCCCCGATACGCAGTATTTT. Translating gives CASSESGGAPDTQYF.